The present T cell receptor beta chain was sequenced within a study of blood T cell repertoires in COVID-19. For the study at large: From T cells, B-cell-depleted T cells, or PBMCs came the material, which was cDNA or gDNA.

Participants, 18 to 89 years old, spanned fewer than 25 US areas. Participants reported their clinical history, and cohort assignment relied on those reports. Per the original data handling: Amplification with reference gene primers provided the estimates of nucleated cell counts. Sequencing was performed with immunoSEQ multiplex PCR; in TCRdb, only in-frame clones are kept and a portion is missing. Clone size and V and J calls were adopted from that table, with D and trimming inferred from the DNA. The sample holds approximately 300,000 clones, under 90% seen once. This clone was detected once. V was shortened by 2 bases and J by 0 bases, with 8 bases between the two germline ends. Looked up from germline, CDR1 is SGHTA and CDR2 is FQGNSA. The CDR3 sequence is 14 residues long.

Sequencing was performed on PBMCs or T cells enriched from blood (not recorded which). The chain is built from TRBV7-2 and TRBJ2-7; D gene unclear. This receptor was taken from a man younger than 45 who had recovered from COVID-19. The DNA of the CDR3 is TGTGCCAGCAGCTTAATCGAGAGCTCCTACGAGCAGTACTTC. Protein product: CASSLIESSYEQYF. Combining the CDR3 with reference TRBV7-2 and TRBJ2-7 gives the whole variable domain GAGVSQSPSNKVTEKGKDVELRCDPISGHTALYWYRQSLGQGLEFLIYFQGNSAPDKSGLPSDRFSAERTGGSVSTLTIQRTQQEDSAVYLCASSLIESSYEQYFGPGTRLTVT.